The rows below give T cell receptor beta chains drawn from one sample of a study of T cell responses to AZD1222 COVID-19 vaccine. The protocol was immunoSEQ multiplex PCR, while the TCRdb copy is restricted to in-frame clones and leaves out a portion. The top ten clones hold approximately 3.1% of a sample with 130,000 to 150,000 clones, about 91% of them seen once. The input for sequencing was peripheral blood, taken on day 0 of MenACWY control vaccination. Source of these receptors: an adult in good health. Each CDR3 is given with its conserved first and last residue. The D gene is left open where the match is weak. Some rows have no size entry. The others give once, few or many, or a class for an expanded clone.

D gene	V gene	clone size	J gene	CDR3 DNA	CDR3 protein
NA	TRBV29-1	NA	TRBJ1-1	TGCAGCGTCTACCGGGACCCCACCTCTTTCTTT	CSVYRDPTSFF
NA	TRBV19	NA	TRBJ2-2	TGTGCCAGTACTGGGGAAGGAGGGTACACCGGGGAGCTGTTTTTT	CASTGEGGYTGELFF
NA	TRBV6-1	NA	TRBJ1-2	TGTGCCAGCAGTGAACGGGATAACTATGGCTACACCTTC	CASSERDNYGYTF
NA	TRBV18	NA	TRBJ1-5	TGTGCCAGCTCAGGGGGGAATAGCAATCAGCCCCAGCATTTT	CASSGGNSNQPQHF
NA	TRBV6-5	few	TRBJ1-5	TGTGCCAGCAGTTCCGGCTCAGGGGGCAATCAGCCCCAGCATTTT	CASSSGSGGNQPQHF
NA	TRBV5-5	NA	TRBJ1-1	TGTGCCAGCAGCCCCGTTTGGGGCGGGGAAGCTTTCTTT	CASSPVWGGEAFF
NA	TRBV19	NA	TRBJ2-2	TGTGCCAGTAGTATGGGGGGACAGCCCACCGGGGAGCTGTTTTTT	CASSMGGQPTGELFF
TRBD1	TRBV18	NA	TRBJ1-1	TGTGCCAGCTCACCGGGACAGGGCTATACTGAAGCTTTCTTT	CASSPGQGYTEAFF
TRBD1	TRBV28	NA	TRBJ1-1	TGTGCCAGCAACACAGGGGGAGGCACTGAAGCTTTCTTT	CASNTGGGTEAFF
TRBD1	TRBV5-6	NA	TRBJ2-3	TGTGCCAGCAGCTTGCGGACAGGGAGCACAGATACGCAGTATTTT	CASSLRTGSTDTQYF
NA	TRBV19	NA	TRBJ1-2	TGTGCCAGTAGCGACAACGTCTATGGCTACACCTTC	CASSDNVYGYTF
NA	TRBV9	NA	TRBJ2-7	TGTGCCAGCAGCCGAGGGGCGGTCGGGACGGGACGCGAGCAGTACTTC	CASSRGAVGTGREQYF
NA	TRBV7-2	NA	TRBJ1-6	TGTGCCAGCAGCTTAGTCGCTCTTGCCCTCCACTTT	CASSLVALALHF
NA	TRBV6-2/TRBV6-3	NA	TRBJ2-5	TGTGCCAGCAGTTACTCGAGGCCTCTAGGAGAGACCCAGTACTTC	CASSYSRPLGETQYF
NA	TRBV24-1	NA	TRBJ2-2	TGTGCCACCAGCCCGAGCGGGCAGGGGAAGACCGGGGAGCTGTTTTTT	CATSPSGQGKTGELFF
NA	TRBV7-2	NA	TRBJ2-7	TGTGCCAGCAGCCAATACAGGGATTCCTACGAGCAGTACTTC	CASSQYRDSYEQYF
NA	TRBV28	NA	TRBJ2-3	TGTGCCAGCAGTGGCGACGGGGGCCCAGATACGCAGTATTTT	CASSGDGGPDTQYF
NA	TRBV5-1	NA	TRBJ2-1	TGCGCCAGCAGCTTACGACTAGTTAGCTCCTACAATGAGCAGTTCTTC	CASSLRLVSSYNEQFF
NA	TRBV4-3	NA	TRBJ2-5	TGCGCCAGCAGCCAAGATAAGGGCCAGGGAGGAGAGACCCAGTACTTC	CASSQDKGQGGETQYF
NA	TRBV11-3	NA	TRBJ2-7	TGTGCCAGCAGCTCGGACGGGAGCTCCTACGAGCAGTACTTC	CASSSDGSSYEQYF
NA	TRBV5-6	NA	TRBJ2-1	TGTGCCAGCCGTCCAGGCTCCTACAATGAGCAGTTCTTC	CASRPGSYNEQFF
NA	TRBV7-8	NA	TRBJ2-7	TGTGCCAGCAGCTTAAACCAGAGGGGCTACGAGCAGTACTTC	CASSLNQRGYEQYF
NA	TRBV7-9	NA	TRBJ2-1	TGTGCCAGCAGCTTAGCGCGTCTAGTCTACAATGAGCAGTTCTTC	CASSLARLVYNEQFF
NA	TRBV27	NA	TRBJ2-7	TGTGCCAGCAGTAGCCAGCTACACGAGCAGTACTTC	CASSSQLHEQYF
NA	TRBV4-2	NA	TRBJ1-2	TGTGCCAGCACCCGGGACAACTATGGCTACACCTTC	CASTRDNYGYTF
NA	TRBV11-3	NA	TRBJ2-7	TGTGCCAGCAGCCCACGGGGGGCCGTTATCGAGCAGTACTTC	CASSPRGAVIEQYF
NA	TRBV7-3	NA	TRBJ2-1	TGTGCCAGCAGCTTATCTAAATATAATGAGCAGTTCTTC	CASSLSKYNEQFF
NA	TRBV24-1	NA	TRBJ1-1	TGTGCCACCAGTGATTCGGATACCGCGGTGCCGCCTGAAGCTTTCTTT	CATSDSDTAVPPEAFF
TRBD1	TRBV7-2	NA	TRBJ2-1	TGTGCCAGCAGGTCAGCGGGACAGGGAACCTACAATGAGCAGTTCTTC	CASRSAGQGTYNEQFF
TRBD1	TRBV15	NA	TRBJ1-4	TGTGCCACCAGCAGAACACCGGGACAGATAAATGAAAAACTGTTTTTT	CATSRTPGQINEKLFF
NA	TRBV7-2	NA	TRBJ1-1	TGTGCCAGCACCCTAAGGACGCCCTTCACTGAAGCTTTCTTT	CASTLRTPFTEAFF
NA	TRBV29-1	NA	TRBJ1-2	TGCAGCGTCGGACTTGACAGTTTCTATGGCTACACCTTC	CSVGLDSFYGYTF
NA	TRBV5-1	NA	TRBJ1-1	TGCGCCAGCAGCTTGGAGGGGGGCCAGAACACTGAAGCTTTCTTT	CASSLEGGQNTEAFF
NA	TRBV6-5	NA	TRBJ1-2	TGTGCCACACGGGGCGGGCGGGTGTATGGCTACACCTTC	CATRGGRVYGYTF
NA	TRBV2	once	TRBJ2-7	TGTGCCAGCAGTGATCCGACCCTGCAGACCTCCTACGAGCAGTACTTC	CASSDPTLQTSYEQYF